The subject of this entry is one T cell receptor (beta chain). The antigen remains unidentified. According to the study, genomic DNA was the template for TCR beta VDJ and CDR3 profiling. TCRdb fed the reads into MiXCR, producing one record per CDR3 protein. The sample lists roughly 130,000 distinct CDR3 sequences, over 45% seen once, with roughly 2.6% in the top ten. The sample comes from a study of CD8+CD57+ T cells in acquired aplastic anemia. Overall study: Recorded DNA amounts for sorted CD4+ and CD8+ cells had an average of approximately 2.9 ug. CD4+ reads averaged around 9.9 million in healthy donors. Findings of the study overall: Researchers reported that CD8+ Simpson's diversity was not significantly different in patients versus controls. There were roughly 30 CD8+ CDR3 sequences that occurred in both patients and controls.

Sample: sorted CD4+, CD8+, or CD8+CD57+ T cells (not recorded which) from PBMCs. This TCR was sampled from a human donor in good health, serving as a control.

The CDR3 sequence is CASAGGQGYNEQFF. The CDR3 DNA reads as TGTGCCAGTGCGGGGGGGCAAGGGTACAATGAGCAGTTCTTC. The V and J genes are TRBV9 and TRBJ2-1, with TRBD2 matching over 9 bases. Trimming removed 8 bases from V and 4 bases from J; junction bases left unmatched: 7. Germline assignment: CDR1 SGDLS and CDR2 YYNGEE. CDR3 size: 14 residues.